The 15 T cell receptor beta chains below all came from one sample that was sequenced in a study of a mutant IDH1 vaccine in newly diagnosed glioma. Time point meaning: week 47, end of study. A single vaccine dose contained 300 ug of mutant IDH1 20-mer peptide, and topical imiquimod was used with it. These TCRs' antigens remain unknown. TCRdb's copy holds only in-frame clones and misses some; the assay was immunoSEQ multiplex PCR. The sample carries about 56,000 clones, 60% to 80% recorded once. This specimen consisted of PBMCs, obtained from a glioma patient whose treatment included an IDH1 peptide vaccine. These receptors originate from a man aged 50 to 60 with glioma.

This CDR3 is CASSEVLGDTEAFF. Here the CDR3 DNA reads TGTGCCAGCAGTGAAGTTTTGGGGGATACTGAAGCTTTCTTT. This sequence joins TRBV6-1 and TRBJ1-1; D possibly corresponds to TRBD1 (5 bases). The CDR3 consists of 14 residues. CDR1 and CDR2 from the germline V gene are MNHNS and SASEGT. Trimming left V 1 base short and J 5 bases short, with 11 bases between.

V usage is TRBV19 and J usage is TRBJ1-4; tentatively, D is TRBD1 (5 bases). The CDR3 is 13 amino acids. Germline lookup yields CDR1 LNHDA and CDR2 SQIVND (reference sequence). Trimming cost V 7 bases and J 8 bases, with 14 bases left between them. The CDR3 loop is CASKAGSVEKLFF. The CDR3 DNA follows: TGTGCCAGTAAGGCAGGGTCCGTGGAAAAACTGTTTTTT.

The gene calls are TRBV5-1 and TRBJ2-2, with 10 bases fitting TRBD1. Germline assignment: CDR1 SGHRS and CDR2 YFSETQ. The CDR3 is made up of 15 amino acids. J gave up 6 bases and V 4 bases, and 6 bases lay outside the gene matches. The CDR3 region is CASSGGQGLSGELFF. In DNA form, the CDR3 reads TGCGCCAGCAGCGGGGGACAGGGGTTGTCCGGGGAGCTGTTTTTT.

The CDR3 DNA sequence: TGTGCCAGCACCACCGGGACTACCCAAGAGACCCAGTACTTC. Its translation: CASTTGTTQETQYF. This sequence joins TRBV6-5 and TRBJ2-5, with 7 nucleotides matching TRBD2. V shed 7 bases and J 1 base; nucleotides not matched to a gene: 6. The CDR3 has 14 residues. Germline CDR1 is MNHEY and CDR2 is SVGAGI.

The CDR3 sequence is CASNGVGRTEAFF. CDR3 DNA: TGTGCCAGCAACGGGGTAGGACGGACTGAAGCTTTCTTT. This chain connects TRBV6-6 to TRBJ1-1; D not certain. This CDR3 is 13 amino acids long. Germline V gives CDR1 MNHNY, CDR2 SVGAGI (reference sequence). Trimming took 7 bases from V and 5 from J, leaving 14 bases between them.

The CDR3 DNA reads TGTGCCAGCGGTCAGCGGGGATTACCGGATGAGCAGTTCTTC. Protein product: CASGQRGLPDEQFF. The gene calls are TRBV5-6 and TRBJ2-1, with 7 positions matching TRBD2. The V gene's germline CDR1 is SGHDT and CDR2 YYEEEE. The CDR3 totals 14 residues. The ends lost 7 bases at V and 8 bases at J; junction bases unmatched: 12.

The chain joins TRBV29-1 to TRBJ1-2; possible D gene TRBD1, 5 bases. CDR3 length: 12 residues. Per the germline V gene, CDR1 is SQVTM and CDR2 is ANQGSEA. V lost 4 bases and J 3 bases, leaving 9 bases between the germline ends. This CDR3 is CSVAQGDYGYTF. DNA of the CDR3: TGCAGCGTTGCGCAGGGAGACTATGGCTACACCTTC. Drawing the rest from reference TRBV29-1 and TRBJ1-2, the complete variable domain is SAVISQKPSRDICQRGTSLTIQCQVDSQVTMMFWYRQQPGQSLTLIATANQGSEATYESGFVIDKFPISRPNLTFSTLTVSNMSPEDSSIYLCSVAQGDYGYTFGSGTRLTVV.

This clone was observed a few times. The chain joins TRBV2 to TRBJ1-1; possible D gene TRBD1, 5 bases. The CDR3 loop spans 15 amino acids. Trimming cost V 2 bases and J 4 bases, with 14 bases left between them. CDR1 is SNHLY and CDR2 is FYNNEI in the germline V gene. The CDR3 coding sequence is TGTGCCAGCAGTGAACTTGGCAGGGAGGGCACTGAAGCTTTCTTT. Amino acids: CASSELGREGTEAFF.

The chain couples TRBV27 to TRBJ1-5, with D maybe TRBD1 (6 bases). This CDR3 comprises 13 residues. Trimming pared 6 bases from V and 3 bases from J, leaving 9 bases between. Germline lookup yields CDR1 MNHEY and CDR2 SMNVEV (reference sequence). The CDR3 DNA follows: TGTGCCAGCAGCAGACAGGTCAATCAGCCCCAGCATTTT. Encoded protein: CASSRQVNQPQHF.

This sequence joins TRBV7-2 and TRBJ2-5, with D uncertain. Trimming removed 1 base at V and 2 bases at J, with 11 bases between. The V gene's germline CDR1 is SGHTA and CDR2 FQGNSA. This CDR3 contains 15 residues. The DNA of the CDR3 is TGTGCCAGCAGCTTAGGGACGCAATTACAAGAGACCCAGTACTTC. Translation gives CASSLGTQLQETQYF.

DNA for the CDR3: TGTGCCAGCAGCGTAGAGAAGACAGACAAATCGAACACCGGGGAGCTGTTTTTT. The encoded protein is CASSVEKTDKSNTGELFF. This chain joins TRBV9 and TRBJ2-2; possible D gene TRBD1, 5 bases. With 0 bases removed from V and 0 bases from J, the gap between germline ends came to 15 bases. The CDR3 totals 18 residues. Germline lookup yields CDR1 SGDLS and CDR2 YYNGEE.

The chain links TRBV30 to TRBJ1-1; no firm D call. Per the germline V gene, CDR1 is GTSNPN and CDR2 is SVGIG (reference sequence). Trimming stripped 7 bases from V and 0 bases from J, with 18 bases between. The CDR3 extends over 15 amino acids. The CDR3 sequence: CAFGYLTVLNTEAFF. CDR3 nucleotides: TGTGCCTTTGGATACCTTACAGTGTTGAACACTGAAGCTTTCTTT.

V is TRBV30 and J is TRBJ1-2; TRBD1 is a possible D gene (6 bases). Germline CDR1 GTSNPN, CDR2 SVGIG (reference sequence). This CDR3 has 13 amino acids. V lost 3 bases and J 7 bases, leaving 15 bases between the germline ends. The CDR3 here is CAWSLQGISGYTF. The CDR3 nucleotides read TGTGCCTGGAGCCTACAGGGTATCAGTGGCTACACCTTC.

As DNA, the CDR3 is TGTGCCAGCAGTTTATTCGCACTAGCTTCAACAGATACGCAGTATTTT. Translation: CASSLFALASTDTQYF. V is TRBV27 and J is TRBJ2-3, with D tentatively TRBD2 (6 bases). Trimming stripped 1 base from V and 3 bases from J, with 14 bases between. There are 16 residues in the CDR3. In germline, CDR1 is MNHEY, CDR2 SMNVEV (reference sequence).

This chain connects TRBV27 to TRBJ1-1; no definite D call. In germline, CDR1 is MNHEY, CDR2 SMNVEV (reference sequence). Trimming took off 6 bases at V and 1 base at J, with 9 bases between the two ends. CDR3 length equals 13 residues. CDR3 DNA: TGTGCCAGCAGCCTCTACCCGAACACTGAAGCTTTCTTT. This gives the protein CASSLYPNTEAFF.